These T cell receptor beta chains were read from a single sample in a study of blood T cell repertoires in COVID-19. Sequencing was performed with immunoSEQ multiplex PCR; in TCRdb, only in-frame clones are kept and a portion is missing. The sample records over 150,000 clones, roughly 80% being singletons. The material sequenced was peripheral blood. These TCRs come from a woman aged 50 to 60 with acute or convalescent COVID-19. CDR3s include the opening cysteine and the closing phenylalanine or tryptophan. The order of the fields is CDR3 length, clone size, V gene, D gene, J gene, CDR3 DNA, CDR3 protein. D genes are given only for firm matches. Size values are once, few and many counts, or a class for expanded clones, and some rows have none.

>14|-|TRBV6-5|-|TRBJ2-6
TGTGCCAGCAGTTTCGTCTCTGGGGCCAACGTCCTGACTTTC
CASSFVSGANVLTF
>16|-|TRBV28|TRBD1|TRBJ1-5
TGTGCCAGCAGTTTTGGGGACAGGCTAGGAAATCAGCCCCAGCATTTT
CASSFGDRLGNQPQHF
>14|-|TRBV6-5|-|TRBJ1-1
TGTGCCAGCACCGCACCCCGAGGAGACACTGAAGCTTTCTTT
CASTAPRGDTEAFF
>15|-|TRBV28|TRBD2|TRBJ2-2
TGTGCCAGCAGGCCTGGGGGGGGACACACCGGGGAGCTGTTTTTT
CASRPGGGHTGELFF
>18|-|TRBV14|TRBD2|TRBJ2-7
TGTGCCAGCAGCCAAGATGCCCTACTAGCGGGAGCGGATTACGAGCAGTACTTC
CASSQDALLAGADYEQYF
>12|-|TRBV5-1|-|TRBJ2-3
TGCGCCAGCAACCTAGGGGGAGATACGCAGTATTTT
CASNLGGDTQYF
>12|-|TRBV20-1|-|TRBJ2-7
TGCAGTGCTAGTTCTGAGACCTACGAGCAGTACTTC
CSASSETYEQYF
>16|-|TRBV6-2/TRBV6-3|TRBD2|TRBJ2-7
TGTGCCAGCAGTAACCCTACTAGCGGGAGTATGTACGAGCAGTACTTC
CASSNPTSGSMYEQYF
>15|-|TRBV3-1/TRBV3-2|TRBD2|TRBJ2-3
TGTGCCAGCAGTACGAGGGAGCGGGATGAAGATACGCAGTATTTT
CASSTRERDEDTQYF
>14|few|TRBV18|-|TRBJ2-7
TGTGCCAGCTCACCCCCCCAGACAGTATCCGAGCAGTACTTC
CASSPPQTVSEQYF
>15|-|TRBV5-4|TRBD1|TRBJ1-1
TGTGCCAGCAGTCCGGACAGGGGAAGAATCACTGAAGCTTTCTTT
CASSPDRGRITEAFF
>13|-|TRBV11-2|-|TRBJ2-7
TGTGCCAGCAGCTTAGCCGGGTTGGGCGAGCAGTACTTC
CASSLAGLGEQYF
>15|-|TRBV4-3|-|TRBJ2-1
TGCGCCAGCAGCCAAGATAGTAGTACGTACAATGAGCAGTTCTTC
CASSQDSSTYNEQFF
>15|-|TRBV5-1|TRBD2|TRBJ2-3
TGCGCCAGCAGCCAGACTAGCGGGAGTGCAGATACGCAGTATTTT
CASSQTSGSADTQYF
>15|-|TRBV5-1|-|TRBJ2-1
TGCGCCAGCAGCTTTGGCGGACAGCCCTACAATGAGCAGTTCTTC
CASSFGGQPYNEQFF
>14|-|TRBV19|TRBD1|TRBJ1-4
TGTGCCAGTACACTCGGGACAGGGACTGAAAAACTGTTTTTT
CASTLGTGTEKLFF
>13|-|TRBV19|TRBD1|TRBJ2-3
TGTGCCAGTAGTATAGCCCCGGGACAGGGGCAGTATTTT
CASSIAPGQGQYF
>16|-|TRBV9|TRBD2|TRBJ2-2
TGTGCCAGCAGCGTAGGACTAGCGGGAGACACCGGGGAGCTGTTTTTT
CASSVGLAGDTGELFF
>13|few|TRBV19|TRBD1|TRBJ1-3
TGTGCCAGCCTCGGGGACAGGGGAAACACCATATATTTT
CASLGDRGNTIYF
>14|-|TRBV6-6|TRBD1|TRBJ2-7
TGTGCCAGCACTCCGGGACAGGGGGCCTACGAGCAGTACTTC
CASTPGQGAYEQYF
>16|-|TRBV10-3|-|TRBJ1-3
TGTGCCACCGGCGGAAACTGGGGGACTACCGGAAACACCATATATTTT
CATGGNWGTTGNTIYF
>13|-|TRBV29-1|TRBD1|TRBJ2-7
TGCAGCGTTGTAGGGACAGGGGTCTACGAGCAGTACTTC
CSVVGTGVYEQYF
>15|-|TRBV6-1|-|TRBJ2-7
TGTGCCAGCAGTGAAGCGCTGACTAGCTCCTACGAGCAGTACTTC
CASSEALTSSYEQYF
>13|-|TRBV7-2|-|TRBJ1-2
TGTGCCAGCAGCTTAAGCCAGGGCGATGGCTACACCTTC
CASSLSQGDGYTF
>11|-|TRBV5-8|-|TRBJ2-3
TGTGCCAGCAGCTTTACAAGAACGCAGTATTTT
CASSFTRTQYF
>19|-|TRBV21-1|-|TRBJ1-5
TGTGCCAGCAGCAAAGCGCCGGGGGATCACCTCAATAGCAATCAGCCCCAGCATTTT
CASSKAPGDHLNSNQPQHF
>12|few|TRBV2|-|TRBJ2-5
TGTGCCAGCGCCAGGCTGTTAGAGACCCAGTACTTC
CASARLLETQYF
>14|-|TRBV7-2|-|TRBJ2-7
TGTGCCAGCAGCTTAGGAGTAGGGGGGGCTGAGCAGTACTTC
CASSLGVGGAEQYF
>15|-|TRBV7-7|TRBD1|TRBJ2-4
TGTGCTAGCAGCTTAGGACAGGGGGACGGAAACATTCAGTACTTC
CASSLGQGDGNIQYF
>12|-|TRBV7-2|-|TRBJ1-6
TGTGCCAGCAGCCCGTTTGATTCACCCCTCCACTTT
CASSPFDSPLHF
>15|-|TRBV5-1|TRBD2|TRBJ2-3
TGCGCCAGCAGCTCCGGACTAGCAGAGACAGATACGCAGTATTTT
CASSSGLAETDTQYF
>14|-|TRBV7-8|TRBD1|TRBJ1-2
TGTGCCAGCAGCTTAGACAGGGGGGGGACAGGCTACACCTTC
CASSLDRGGTGYTF
>17|-|TRBV7-2|TRBD2|TRBJ2-3
TGTGCCAGCAGCTTAGGGGCGGGAGGGCTCTACACAGATACGCAGTATTTT
CASSLGAGGLYTDTQYF
>18|-|TRBV5-1|-|TRBJ2-6
TGCGCCAGCAGCATGGGACAAACCAGGTTGTCTGGGGCCAACGTCCTGACTTTC
CASSMGQTRLSGANVLTF
>17|-|TRBV6-2/TRBV6-3|TRBD1|TRBJ1-2
TGTGCCAGCAGTTACACCGGGACAGCCAGTACCGTCTATGGCTACACCTTC
CASSYTGTASTVYGYTF
>15|few|TRBV5-1|-|TRBJ1-3
TGCGCCAGCAGCTTAGAACCAGGGGCCGGAAACACCATATATTTT
CASSLEPGAGNTIYF
>16|many|TRBV2|TRBD1|TRBJ1-1
TGTGCCGGCCAGGTTCAGGGGGCTGGCGTGAACACTGAAGCTTTCTTT
CAGQVQGAGVNTEAFF
>13|-|TRBV12-3/TRBV12-4|TRBD1|TRBJ1-2
TGTGCCAGCACCCTCACAGGGGCCGGTGGCTACACCTTC
CASTLTGAGGYTF
>15|-|TRBV28|-|TRBJ2-7
TGTGCCAGCAGTTTCTCTCGGCTAGTGAGGTACGAGCAGTACTTC
CASSFSRLVRYEQYF
>14|-|TRBV11-2|-|TRBJ2-1
TGTGCCAGCAGCCCAACCCGAGGAGGGCATGAGCAGTTCTTC
CASSPTRGGHEQFF
>16|-|TRBV5-1|-|TRBJ2-5
TGCGCCAGCAGCTCTGGAGTGGCTGGGTCTGGGGAGACCCAGTACTTC
CASSSGVAGSGETQYF
>15|-|TRBV5-1|-|TRBJ2-1
TGCGCCAGCAGCACCCGACCGGGTGGGGAGGATGAGCAGTTCTTC
CASSTRPGGEDEQFF
>15|-|TRBV18|TRBD1|TRBJ2-1
TGTGCCAGCTCACCGGGACAGGGAGATCACAATGAGCAGTTCTTC
CASSPGQGDHNEQFF
>11|few|TRBV10-3|-|TRBJ2-3
TGTGCCATCAGCGGGAGAGATACGCAGTATTTT
CAISGRDTQYF
>18|-|TRBV14|TRBD2|TRBJ2-5
TGTGCCAGCAGTTCCACGGGACTAGCGGGAGGAAGGGAAGAGACCCAGTACTTC
CASSSTGLAGGREETQYF
>16|-|TRBV7-2|TRBD2|TRBJ2-4
TGTGCCAGCAGCTTAGTTGGCGGGGGGGCCAAAAACATTCAGTACTTC
CASSLVGGGAKNIQYF
>17|-|TRBV14|TRBD2|TRBJ2-1
TGTGCCAGCAGCCAAGAACGGCGCCAGCGGGGGCTCAATGAGCAGTTCTTC
CASSQERRQRGLNEQFF
>13|-|TRBV6-5|-|TRBJ2-1
TGTGCCAGCAGGGCAGGGCAGTTCAATGAGCAGTTCTTC
CASRAGQFNEQFF
>13|-|TRBV27|-|TRBJ1-1
TGTGCCAGCAGTCTAGGGGCACACACTGAAGCTTTCTTT
CASSLGAHTEAFF
>13|-|TRBV6-4|TRBD2|TRBJ2-3
TGTGCCAGCGGGAGCGGGGGGGCAGATACGCAGTATTTT
CASGSGGADTQYF
>13|-|TRBV4-1|-|TRBJ2-5
TGCGCCAGCAGCCAGACAGCCATGGAGACCCAGTACTTC
CASSQTAMETQYF
>15|-|TRBV28|TRBD1|TRBJ1-4
TGTGCCAGCAGCGTTCGACAGGGGGTGAGCGAAAAACTGTTTTTT
CASSVRQGVSEKLFF
>15|-|TRBV10-3|TRBD2|TRBJ2-3
TGTGCCATCAGTGAGGGGGACTATAGCACAGATACGCAGTATTTT
CAISEGDYSTDTQYF